This TCR beta chain was obtained from a study of T cell changes during pregnancy in multiple sclerosis. Sequencing used immunoSEQ multiplex PCR; TCRdb keeps in-frame clones, though not all of them. The sample holds about 61,000 clones, over 80% seen once. This CDR3 comprises 16 residues. Germline loops: CDR1 SGHTA, CDR2 FQGNSA. The V and J ends lost 2 bases and 2 bases respectively, with 13 bases between them. V is TRBV7-2 and J is TRBJ2-1; a weak D match, TRBD1 (6 bases). The sequencing here drew on peripheral blood, taken in the first trimester of pregnancy. The receptor was derived from a female donor in good health, enrolled as a control in a pregnancy study. CDR3 bases: TGTGCCAGCAGCTTAATGGGACATGGAACCTACAATGAGCAGTTCTTC. Protein product: CASSLMGHGTYNEQFF. The full variable domain, rest sourced from reference TRBV7-2 and TRBJ2-1, is GAGVSQSPSNKVTEKGKDVELRCDPISGHTALYWYRQSLGQGLEFLIYFQGNSAPDKSGLPSDRFSAERTGGSVSTLTIQRTQQEDSAVYLCASSLMGHGTYNEQFFGPGTRLTVL.